The source of this T cell receptor (beta chain) is a study of T cell responses to AZD1222 COVID-19 vaccine. Study-wide results and limits: Elevations in Spike-specific TCR breadth and depth followed administration of two AZD1222 doses.

A word on this clone: Antigen specificity is unknown.

CDR1 SGHDT and CDR2 YYEEEE come from the germline V gene. The CDR3 covers 14 residues. V was clipped by 0 bases and J by 6 bases, with 12 bases between them. Only in-frame clones appear in the TCRdb table, and some are missing; sequencing was by immunoSEQ multiplex PCR. The table records 160,000 or so clones, more than 80% of them present only once. This chain joins TRBV5-6 and TRBJ1-2; the D is unclear. The source is an adult in good health. This specimen consisted of peripheral blood, obtained on day 0 of AZD1222 vaccination. CDR3 DNA: TGTGCCAGCAGCTTGGTAATCGCAGGACATGGCTACACCTTC. Its protein is CASSLVIAGHGYTF.